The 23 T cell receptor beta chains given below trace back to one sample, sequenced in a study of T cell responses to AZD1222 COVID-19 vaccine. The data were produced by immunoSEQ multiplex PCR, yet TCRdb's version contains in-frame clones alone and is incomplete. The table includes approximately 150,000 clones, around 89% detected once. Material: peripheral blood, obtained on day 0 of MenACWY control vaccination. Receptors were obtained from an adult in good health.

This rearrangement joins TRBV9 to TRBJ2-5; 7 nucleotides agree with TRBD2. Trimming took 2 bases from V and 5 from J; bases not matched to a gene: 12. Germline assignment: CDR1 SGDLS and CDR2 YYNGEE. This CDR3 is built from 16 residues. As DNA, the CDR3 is TGTGCCAGCAGCGTGGATGTAGGGCGGGAGAGTGAGACCCAGTACTTC. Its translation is CASSVDVGRESETQYF.

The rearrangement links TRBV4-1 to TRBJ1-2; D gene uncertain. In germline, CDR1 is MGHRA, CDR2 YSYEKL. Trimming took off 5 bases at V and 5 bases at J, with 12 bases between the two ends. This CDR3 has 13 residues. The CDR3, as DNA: TGCGCCAGCAGCGCGGGCCTCGATTATGGCTACACCTTC. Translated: CASSAGLDYGYTF.

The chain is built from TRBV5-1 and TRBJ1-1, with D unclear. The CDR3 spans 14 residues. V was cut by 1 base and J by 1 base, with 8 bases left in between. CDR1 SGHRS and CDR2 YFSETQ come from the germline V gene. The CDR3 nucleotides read TGCGCCAGCAGCTTGAACCCAGGGAACACTGAAGCTTTCTTT. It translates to CASSLNPGNTEAFF.

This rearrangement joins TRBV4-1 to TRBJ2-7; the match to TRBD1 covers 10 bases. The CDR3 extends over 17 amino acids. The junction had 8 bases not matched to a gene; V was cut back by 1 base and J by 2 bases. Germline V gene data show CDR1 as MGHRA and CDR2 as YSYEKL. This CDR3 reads CASSQARTGGKAYEQYF. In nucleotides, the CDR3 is TGCGCCAGCAGCCAAGCCAGGACAGGGGGAAAGGCCTACGAGCAGTACTTC.

CDR3 sequence (DNA): TGTGCCAGTAGTAAGACAGGGTTGAACACTGAAGCTTTCTTT. Amino acids: CASSKTGLNTEAFF. V gene TRBV19 combines with J gene TRBJ1-1; the match to TRBD1 covers 7 bases. The V gene's germline CDR1 is LNHDA and CDR2 SQIVND (reference sequence). The CDR3 has 14 amino acids. The V and J ends lost 4 bases and 0 bases, in that order; junction bases with no gene match: 2. Variable domain in full (rest from reference TRBV19 and TRBJ1-1): DGGITQSPKYLFRKEGQNVTLSCEQNLNHDAMYWYRQDPGQGLRLIYYSQIVNDFQKGDIAEGYSVSREKKESFPLTVTSAQKNPTAFYLCASSKTGLNTEAFFGQGTRLTVV.

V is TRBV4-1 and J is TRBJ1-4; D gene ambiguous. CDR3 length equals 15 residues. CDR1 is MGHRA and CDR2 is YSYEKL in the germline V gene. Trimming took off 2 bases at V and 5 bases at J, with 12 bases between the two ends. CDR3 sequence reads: CASSQRPDLNEKLFF. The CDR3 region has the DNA TGCGCCAGCAGCCAACGTCCGGATTTAAATGAAAAACTGTTTTTT.

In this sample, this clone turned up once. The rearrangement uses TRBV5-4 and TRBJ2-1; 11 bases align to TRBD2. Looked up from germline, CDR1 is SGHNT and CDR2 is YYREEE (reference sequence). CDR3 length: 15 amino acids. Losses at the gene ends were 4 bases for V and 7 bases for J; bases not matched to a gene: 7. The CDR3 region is CASSPDSGGDNEQFF. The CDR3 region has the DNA TGTGCCAGCAGCCCAGATAGCGGGGGGGATAATGAGCAGTTCTTC.

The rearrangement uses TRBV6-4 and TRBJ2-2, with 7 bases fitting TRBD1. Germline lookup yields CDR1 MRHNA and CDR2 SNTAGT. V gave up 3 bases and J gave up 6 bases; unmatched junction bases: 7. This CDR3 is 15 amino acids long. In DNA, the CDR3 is TGTGCCAGCAGTGAAAAAACAGGGGAGTCCGGGGAGCTGTTTTTT. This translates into CASSEKTGESGELFF.

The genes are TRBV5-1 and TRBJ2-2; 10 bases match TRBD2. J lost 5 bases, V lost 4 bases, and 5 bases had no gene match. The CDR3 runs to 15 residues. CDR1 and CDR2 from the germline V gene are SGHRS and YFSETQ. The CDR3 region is CASSGTSGETGELFF. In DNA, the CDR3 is TGCGCCAGCAGCGGTACTAGCGGGGAAACCGGGGAGCTGTTTTTT.

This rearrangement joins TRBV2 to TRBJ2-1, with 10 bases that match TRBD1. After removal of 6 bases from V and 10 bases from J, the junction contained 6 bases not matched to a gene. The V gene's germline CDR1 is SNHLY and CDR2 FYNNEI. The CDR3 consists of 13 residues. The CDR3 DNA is TGTGCCAGCAGAGCGGGACAGGGGATGGAGCAGTTCTTC. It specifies CASRAGQGMEQFF.

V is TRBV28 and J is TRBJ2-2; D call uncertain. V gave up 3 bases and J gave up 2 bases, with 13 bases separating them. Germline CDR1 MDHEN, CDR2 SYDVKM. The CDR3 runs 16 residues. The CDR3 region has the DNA TGTGCCAGCAGTTTTGTGACGCGAACCAACACCGGGGAGCTGTTTTTT. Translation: CASSFVTRTNTGELFF.

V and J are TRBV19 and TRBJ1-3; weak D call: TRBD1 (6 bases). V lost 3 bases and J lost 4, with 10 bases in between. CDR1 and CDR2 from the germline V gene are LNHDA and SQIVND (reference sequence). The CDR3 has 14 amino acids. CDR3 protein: CASSIGGPGNTIYF. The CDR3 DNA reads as TGTGCCAGTAGTATCGGGGGGCCGGGAAACACCATATATTTT. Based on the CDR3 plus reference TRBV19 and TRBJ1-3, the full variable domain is DGGITQSPKYLFRKEGQNVTLSCEQNLNHDAMYWYRQDPGQGLRLIYYSQIVNDFQKGDIAEGYSVSREKKESFPLTVTSAQKNPTAFYLCASSIGGPGNTIYFGEGSWLTVV.

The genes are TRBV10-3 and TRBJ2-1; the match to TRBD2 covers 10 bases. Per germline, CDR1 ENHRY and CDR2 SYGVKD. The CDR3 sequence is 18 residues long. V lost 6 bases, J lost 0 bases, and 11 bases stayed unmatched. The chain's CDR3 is CAIRATTSGQSSYNEQFF. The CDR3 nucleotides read TGTGCCATCAGGGCGACGACTAGCGGGCAGAGCTCCTACAATGAGCAGTTCTTC.

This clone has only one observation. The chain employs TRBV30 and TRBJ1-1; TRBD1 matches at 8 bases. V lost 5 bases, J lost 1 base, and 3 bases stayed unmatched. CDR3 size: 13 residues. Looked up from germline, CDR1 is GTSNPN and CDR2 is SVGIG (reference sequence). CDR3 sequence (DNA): TGTGCCTGGGCGGGACAGGCGAACACTGAAGCTTTCTTT. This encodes CAWAGQANTEAFF.

The CDR3: CASSPGGGPYSNQPQHF. The CDR3 region has the DNA TGTGCCAGCTCACCTGGGGGCGGGCCATATAGCAATCAGCCCCAGCATTTT. This sequence joins TRBV18 and TRBJ1-5; TRBD1 is a possible D gene (6 bases). The germline V gene encodes CDR1 KGHSH and CDR2 LQKENI. The length of the CDR3 is 17 residues. The V end lost 3 bases, the J end lost 0 bases, and 15 bases lay between the germline ends.

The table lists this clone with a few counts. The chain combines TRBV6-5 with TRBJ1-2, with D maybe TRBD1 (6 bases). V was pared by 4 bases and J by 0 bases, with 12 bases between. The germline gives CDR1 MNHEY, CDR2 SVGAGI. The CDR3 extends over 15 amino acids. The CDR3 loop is CASSSPDRANYGYTF. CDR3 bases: TGTGCCAGCAGTTCACCGGACAGAGCTAACTATGGCTACACCTTC.

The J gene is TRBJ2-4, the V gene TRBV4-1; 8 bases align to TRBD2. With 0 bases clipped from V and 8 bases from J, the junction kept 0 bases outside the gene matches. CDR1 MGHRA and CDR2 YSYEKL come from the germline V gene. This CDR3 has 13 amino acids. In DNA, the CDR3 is TGCGCCAGCAGCCAAGATAGCGGGGACATTCAGTACTTC. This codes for CASSQDSGDIQYF.

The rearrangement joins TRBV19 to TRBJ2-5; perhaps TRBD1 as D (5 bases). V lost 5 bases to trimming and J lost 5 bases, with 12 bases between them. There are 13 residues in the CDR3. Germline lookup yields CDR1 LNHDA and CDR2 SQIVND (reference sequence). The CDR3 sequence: CASSQTALETQYF. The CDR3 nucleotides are TGTGCCAGTAGTCAGACAGCGCTCGAGACCCAGTACTTC.

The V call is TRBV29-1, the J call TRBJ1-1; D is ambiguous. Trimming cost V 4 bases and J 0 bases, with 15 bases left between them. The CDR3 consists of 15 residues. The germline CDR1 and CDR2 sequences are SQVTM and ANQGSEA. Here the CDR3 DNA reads TGCAGCGTTGGACCGGGTTGGGGAATGAACACTGAAGCTTTCTTT. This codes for CSVGPGWGMNTEAFF.

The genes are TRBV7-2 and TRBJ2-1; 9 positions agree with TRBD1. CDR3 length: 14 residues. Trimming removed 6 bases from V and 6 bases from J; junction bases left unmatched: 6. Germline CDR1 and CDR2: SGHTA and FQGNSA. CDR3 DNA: TGTGCCAGCAGACAGGGGGCCCGCCCCAATGAGCAGTTCTTC. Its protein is CASRQGARPNEQFF.

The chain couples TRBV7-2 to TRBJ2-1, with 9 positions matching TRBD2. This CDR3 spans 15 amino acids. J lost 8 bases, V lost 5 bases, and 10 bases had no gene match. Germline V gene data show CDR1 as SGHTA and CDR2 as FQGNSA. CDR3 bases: TGTGCCAGCAGCCACGGGGCGGGGGGGCCGGATGAGCAGTTCTTC. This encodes CASSHGAGGPDEQFF.

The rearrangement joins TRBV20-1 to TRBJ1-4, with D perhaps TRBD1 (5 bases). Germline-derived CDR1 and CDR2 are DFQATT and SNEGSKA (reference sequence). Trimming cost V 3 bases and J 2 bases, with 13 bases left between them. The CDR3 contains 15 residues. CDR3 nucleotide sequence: TGCAGTGCTAGTAACAGGCATCGGACTAATGAAAAACTGTTTTTT. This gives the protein CSASNRHRTNEKLFF.

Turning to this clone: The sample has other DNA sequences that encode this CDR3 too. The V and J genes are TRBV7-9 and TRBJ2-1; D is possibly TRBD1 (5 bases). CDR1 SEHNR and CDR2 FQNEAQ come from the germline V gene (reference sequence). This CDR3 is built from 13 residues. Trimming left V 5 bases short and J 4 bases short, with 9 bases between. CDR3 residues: CASSPTGYNEQFF. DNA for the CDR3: TGTGCCAGCAGCCCTACAGGTTACAATGAGCAGTTCTTC.